One T cell receptor beta chain is described in this entry. The antigen is not known. The healthy adult donors were HIV-negative and reported no recent acute infections or vaccinations. Naive CD45RA+ and memory CD45RA-negative subsets were split from CD4+ cells. The entry originates in a study of shared clonotypes between healthy human individuals. The CDR3 extends over 16 amino acids. Germline CDR1 reads SGHRS; CDR2 reads YFSETQ. V was cut by 1 base and J by 0 bases, with 10 bases left in between. Assay used: immunoSEQ multiplex PCR; TCRdb lists only in-frame clones, some missing. The top ten hold about 1.4% of the sample, which has about 1 million clones, approximately 76% seen once. General observations from the study: Memory subsets generally showed smaller estimated richness than naive subsets did. Naive CD4 clonotypes overlapped across a few donors at around 4.7%.

The chain combines TRBV5-1 with TRBJ2-2; D possibly corresponds to TRBD1 (5 bases). This TCR derives from a young man in good health. Sequenced sample: memory CD4+ T cells sorted from blood. Noted subset: CD45RA-negative fraction. The CDR3 loop reads CASSLLGPPNTGELFF. DNA of the CDR3: TGCGCCAGCAGCTTGCTGGGGCCCCCGAACACCGGGGAGCTGTTTTTT.